The following is a TCR beta chain sequence with its context. Trimming pared 3 bases from V and 1 base from J, leaving 19 bases between. CDR1 is SGHVS, CDR2 FQNEAQ, per germline. The CDR3 length is 17 residues. The method was immunoSEQ multiplex PCR; TCRdb's version includes in-frame clones alone and lacks a portion of them. The sample holds 30,000 to 45,000 clones, around 92% seen once. These data originate in a study of T cell changes during pregnancy in multiple sclerosis. The clonotype comes from a female donor with multiple sclerosis, enrolled in a pregnancy study. The source material was CD8+ T cells from peripheral blood mononuclear cells, sampled before pregnancy. This chain joins TRBV7-8 and TRBJ2-7; a possible D gene is TRBD1 (6 bases). In DNA, the CDR3 is TGTGCCAGCAGCTTGGGGGCCGGGACAAGCCCTTCCTACGAGCAGTACTTC. Translating gives CASSLGAGTSPSYEQYF.